This T cell receptor beta chain was observed in a study of beta chain features in type 1 diabetes. cDNA synthesis used the whole RNA isolate, giving expressed TCRB sequences. This table comes from immunoSEQ multiplex PCR, and its TCRdb copy is limited to in-frame clones, with some not included. The sample contains 150,000 to 200,000 clones, roughly 60% of which appear only once. A remark on this clone: No antigen is known for it.

Study-level points and caveats: Shortening that was moderate but significant affected the TCRB CDR3s of Type 1 diabetes patients in all four CD4+ subsets. High-TCR-expressing cells could be over-represented by cDNA sequencing. Shorter templates might be favored by PCR, equally in patients and controls.

The CDR3 runs to 16 residues. Germline CDR1 and CDR2: LGHNA and YSLEER. The V and J ends lost 2 bases and 7 bases respectively, with 18 bases between them. Using CD45RO/CCR7/CD25/CD127/CD95/CD27, CD4+ naive, central memory, regulatory and stem cell-like memory cells were sorted. Sorting produced populations that all topped 95% purity. The sequence derives from a man aged 25-40 years with type 1 diabetes. The sequenced sample consisted of naive CD4+ T cells from blood. The chain uses TRBV4-3 and TRBJ2-1; D unresolved. This CDR3 is CASSQRRSGVQNEQFF. In DNA, the CDR3 is TGCGCCAGCAGCCAAAGGCGAAGTGGTGTGCAAAATGAGCAGTTCTTC.